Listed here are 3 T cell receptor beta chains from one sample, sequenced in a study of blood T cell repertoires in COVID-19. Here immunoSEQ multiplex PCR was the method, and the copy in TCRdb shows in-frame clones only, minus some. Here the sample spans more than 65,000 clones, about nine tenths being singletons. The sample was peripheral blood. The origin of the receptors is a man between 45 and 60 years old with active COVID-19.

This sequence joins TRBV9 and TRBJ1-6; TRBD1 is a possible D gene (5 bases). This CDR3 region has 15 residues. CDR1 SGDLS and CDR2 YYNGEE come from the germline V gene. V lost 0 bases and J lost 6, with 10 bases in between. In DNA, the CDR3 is TGTGCCAGCAGCGTAGGCGGGGGAGGTAATTCACCCCTCCACTTT. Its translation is CASSVGGGGNSPLHF.

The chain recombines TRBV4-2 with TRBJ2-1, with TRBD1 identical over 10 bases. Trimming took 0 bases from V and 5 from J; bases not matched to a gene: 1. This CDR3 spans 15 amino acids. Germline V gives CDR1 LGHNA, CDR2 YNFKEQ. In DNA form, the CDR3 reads TGTGCCAGCAGCCAAGAGGGGACAGGGGACAATGAGCAGTTCTTC. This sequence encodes CASSQEGTGDNEQFF.

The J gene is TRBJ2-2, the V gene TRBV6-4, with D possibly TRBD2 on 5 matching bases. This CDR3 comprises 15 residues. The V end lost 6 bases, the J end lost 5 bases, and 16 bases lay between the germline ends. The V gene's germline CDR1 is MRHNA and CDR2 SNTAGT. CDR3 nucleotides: TGTGCCAGCAGCGCTTTCGAGGGAGAGACCGGGGAGCTGTTTTTT. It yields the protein CASSAFEGETGELFF.